The rows below give T cell receptor beta chains drawn from one sample of a study of OX40 agonist ivuxolimab in advanced cancers. The assay was immunoSEQ multiplex PCR, and TCRdb's table has in-frame clones only and misses some. The data hold tens of thousands of clones, with more than 75% observed a single time. This sample comprised CD4+ or CD8+ T cells sorted from blood, obtained in a trial of the OX40 agonist ivuxolimab. The receptors were sampled from an adult with an advanced solid tumor such as melanoma, head and neck, liver or kidney cancer. Each CDR3 is given with its conserved first and last residue. The order of the fields is CDR3 protein, D gene, V gene. D genes are given only for firm matches.

CDR3: CASSPPQGENIQYF; D: -; V: TRBV18
CDR3: CASSTNRGGGGYTF; D: TRBD1; V: TRBV28
CDR3: CASSPGAYEQYF; D: -; V: TRBV19
CDR3: CASKKDGSEAFF; D: -; V: TRBV6-5
CDR3: CASSRQELETQYF; D: -; V: TRBV7-6
CDR3: CASSFTGGRKAFF; D: TRBD1; V: TRBV25-1
CDR3: CASRRGQGKGYTF; D: TRBD1; V: TRBV5-1
CDR3: CASSEGSVPPHGYTF; D: -; V: TRBV2
CDR3: CASSPGTGSYEQYF; D: TRBD1; V: TRBV18
CDR3: CASSLTVSSSGEQYF; D: -; V: TRBV2
CDR3: CASSQESPTEAFF; D: -; V: TRBV4-2
CDR3: CASSEADTQYF; D: -; V: TRBV2
CDR3: CASSPETGELFF; D: -; V: TRBV11-3
CDR3: CASSLSFGQPQHF; D: -; V: TRBV4-3
CDR3: CASSPGVENTEAFF; D: -; V: TRBV7-2
CDR3: CASTNDRDNTEAFF; D: TRBD1; V: TRBV6-1
CDR3: CATSIRGNEAFF; D: -; V: TRBV15
CDR3: CASSLGPRTEGYTF; D: -; V: TRBV5-1
CDR3: CASSGTGRHTGELFF; D: TRBD1; V: TRBV10-1
CDR3: CASSFTQGIQYF; D: -; V: TRBV7-2
CDR3: CASSARLGTGNEQYF; D: TRBD1; V: TRBV9
CDR3: CASRGGYGRGLFF; D: TRBD2; V: TRBV6-4
CDR3: CASSLDLYNQPQHF; D: -; V: TRBV11-2
CDR3: CASSPGDYYGYTF; D: -; V: TRBV18
CDR3: CASSGGFTGGYGYTF; D: TRBD1; V: TRBV6-1
CDR3: CASSRPGQLYEQYF; D: TRBD1; V: TRBV19
CDR3: CASSYDARRSEGYTF; D: -; V: TRBV6-5
CDR3: CASSEALGGGGYTF; D: -; V: TRBV2
CDR3: CASSRLRGGEGYTF; D: -; V: TRBV28
CDR3: CASSLQHSYNSPLHF; D: -; V: TRBV5-5
CDR3: CAALAGETEAFF; D: -; V: TRBV6-5
CDR3: CASGGDTEAFF; D: -; V: TRBV6-5
CDR3: CASSKALPNQPQHF; D: -; V: TRBV21-1
CDR3: CASSLDINPGTVDTQYF; D: -; V: TRBV5-1
CDR3: CASSPLGRGEKLFF; D: -; V: TRBV7-2
CDR3: CASSIAGGAGGIQYF; D: -; V: TRBV19
CDR3: CASSHQKAGTSSLRFNTGELFF; D: TRBD2; V: TRBV4-3
CDR3: CASSLGAEDSPLHF; D: -; V: TRBV18
CDR3: CSVGVGNEQFF; D: -; V: TRBV29-1
CDR3: CASSPPGGASQPQHF; D: -; V: TRBV18
CDR3: CASSGFRSGQYF; D: -; V: TRBV2
CDR3: CASSFLTGGDSGANVLTF; D: -; V: TRBV7-8
CDR3: CASSEEGSIHSPLHF; D: -; V: TRBV6-1
CDR3: CASTPPRDRVIGAFF; D: TRBD1; V: TRBV7-9
CDR3: CSVGDRGGTEAFF; D: TRBD1; V: TRBV29-1
CDR3: CASSLVAGGRYEQFF; D: TRBD2; V: TRBV11-2
CDR3: CASSFDSPRANEKLFF; D: -; V: TRBV2
CDR3: CASSRDPVDDQPQHF; D: -; V: TRBV5-1
CDR3: CASTSRGDTDTQYF; D: -; V: TRBV7-9